The clone carrying this T cell receptor beta chain was picked up a small number of times. The CDR3 has 12 amino acids. Germline V lookup: CDR1 ENHRY, CDR2 SYGVKD. Trimming took 4 bases from V and 3 from J, leaving 6 bases between them. These data belong to a study of cytomegalovirus exposure and HLA in healthy donors. Primers: 60 Vbeta forward and 13 Jbeta reverse. Profiling relied on immunoSEQ multiplex PCR, and the TCRdb table lists in-frame clones only, not all of them. The data show some 130,000 clones, roughly 82% seen once. This chain joins TRBV10-3 and TRBJ1-1; D gene ambiguous. Sequences were obtained from PBMCs. This TCR came from a male donor in good health and CMV-seropositive. The CDR3 bases are TGTGCCATCAGTGGCAGTCACACTGAAGCTTTCTTT. The encoded protein is CAISGSHTEAFF.